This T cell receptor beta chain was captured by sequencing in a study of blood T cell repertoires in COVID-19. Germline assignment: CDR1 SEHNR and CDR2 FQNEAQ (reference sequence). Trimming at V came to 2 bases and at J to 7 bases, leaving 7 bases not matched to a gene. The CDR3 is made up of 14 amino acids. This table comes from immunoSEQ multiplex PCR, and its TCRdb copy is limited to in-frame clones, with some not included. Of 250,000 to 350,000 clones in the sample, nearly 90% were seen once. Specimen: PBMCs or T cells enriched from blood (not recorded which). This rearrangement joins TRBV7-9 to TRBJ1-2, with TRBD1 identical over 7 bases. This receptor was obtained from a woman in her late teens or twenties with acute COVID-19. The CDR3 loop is CASSLIGGAPGYTF. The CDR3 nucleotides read TGTGCCAGCAGCTTAATAGGGGGCGCGCCTGGCTACACCTTC.